Below, 14 T cell receptor beta chains from the same sample are listed, as sequenced in a study of cytomegalovirus exposure and HLA in healthy donors (dated by TCRdb to between 2016 and 2019). Library preparation employed the immunoSEQ multiplex PCR assay. For the multiplex PCR, a mixture combining 60 forward primers for TCR Vbeta segments and 13 reverse primers for TCR Jbeta segments was used. In its TCRdb copy, this immuneACCESS table keeps in-frame sequences only and misses some clones. Where compared with another copy, unresolved V genes explain less than half of these, and the others have no known cause. The sample's clone listing holds roughly 53,000 clones. The top ten hold 12% of the sample. Sequences were obtained from PBMCs. The origin of the receptors is a young man in good health and CMV-seropositive.

V and J are TRBV2 and TRBJ1-6; 8 bases map to TRBD1. The germline V gene encodes CDR1 SNHLY and CDR2 FYNNEI. This CDR3 is 14 amino acids long. The V segment lost 7 bases and the J segment 7 bases; nucleotides outside the gene matches: 6. CDR3: CASTGQGGNSPLHF. DNA of the CDR3: TGTGCCAGCACCGGACAGGGAGGCAATTCACCCCTCCACTTT.

This sequence joins TRBV9 and TRBJ2-1, with 7 bases identical to TRBD1. Losses at the gene ends were 4 bases for V and 6 bases for J; bases not matched to a gene: 4. This CDR3 region has 13 residues. Germline V gene sequence: CDR1 SGDLS, CDR2 YYNGEE. CDR3 in DNA: TGTGCCAGCAGCCGGGACAGACCCAATGAGCAGTTCTTC. This encodes CASSRDRPNEQFF.

The chain employs TRBV19 and TRBJ2-3, with 8 positions matching TRBD2. CDR1 is LNHDA and CDR2 is SQIVND in the germline V gene (reference sequence). J was trimmed by 4 bases and V by 3 bases; bases with no gene match: 3. The CDR3 covers 14 residues. CDR3: CASSILAGPDTQYF. CDR3 in DNA: TGTGCCAGTAGTATCCTAGCGGGCCCAGATACGCAGTATTTT.

The chain recombines TRBV27 with TRBJ2-3; D possibly corresponds to TRBD2 (5 bases). The CDR3 is 16 residues long. V dropped 6 bases and J dropped 0 bases, with 16 bases sitting between them. Germline lookup yields CDR1 MNHEY and CDR2 SMNVEV (reference sequence). CDR3 sequence reads: CASRTLSGSSTDTQYF. The DNA for the CDR3 is TGTGCCAGCAGGACCTTAAGCGGCAGCAGCACAGATACGCAGTATTTT.

About this clone itself: Other nucleotide sequences from this sample produce the same CDR3. The chain has TRBV29-1 and TRBJ1-5; 8 bases match TRBD1. CDR1 and CDR2 (germline): SQVTM, ANQGSEA. This CDR3 spans 14 amino acids. V dropped 4 bases and J dropped 3; count of bases not matched to a gene: 5. The CDR3 protein is CSVAEDRVNQPQHF. The CDR3 DNA reads TGCAGCGTTGCAGAGGACAGGGTCAATCAGCCCCAGCATTTT.

The rearrangement joins TRBV29-1 to TRBJ2-7, with 8 bases that match TRBD1. V dropped 4 bases and J dropped 4; count of bases not matched to a gene: 9. Per germline, CDR1 SQVTM and CDR2 ANQGSEA. The CDR3 runs 14 residues. The CDR3 protein is CSVVLQGARYEQYF. CDR3 nucleotide sequence: TGCAGCGTTGTTCTCCAGGGGGCTCGGTACGAGCAGTACTTC.

The chain couples TRBV7-9 to TRBJ2-3, with D possibly TRBD1 on 6 matching bases. This CDR3 spans 15 amino acids. With 4 bases removed from V and 5 bases from J, the gap between germline ends came to 16 bases. In germline, CDR1 is SEHNR, CDR2 FQNEAQ (reference sequence). CDR3 protein: CASSYAQGLEDTQYF. The CDR3 region has the DNA TGTGCCAGCAGCTATGCACAGGGTTTAGAAGATACGCAGTATTTT.

The chain carries TRBV4-2 and TRBJ2-5, with TRBD1 matching 7 bases. This CDR3 has 15 residues. With V trimmed by 3 bases and J by 3 bases, 7 bases remained unmatched. Germline CDR1 reads LGHNA; CDR2 reads YNFKEQ. In DNA, the CDR3 is TGTGCCAGCAGCCAGGTCCGGGACAGAAAAGAGACCCAGTACTTC. Protein product: CASSQVRDRKETQYF.

The chain has TRBV6-1 and TRBJ2-5, with TRBD2 as a possible D gene (6 bases). This CDR3 region has 17 residues. V lost 0 bases to trimming and J lost 0 bases, with 14 bases between them. The germline V gene encodes CDR1 MNHNS and CDR2 SASEGT. CDR3 loop: CASSEAFGTAYQETQYF. In nucleotides, the CDR3 is TGTGCCAGCAGTGAAGCCTTCGGGACTGCGTACCAAGAGACCCAGTACTTC.

The chain recombines TRBV6-6 with TRBJ1-6, with 7 bases matching TRBD1. Germline values: CDR1 MNHNY, CDR2 SVGAGI (reference sequence). With 5 bases clipped from V and 10 bases from J, the junction kept 11 bases outside the gene matches. CDR3 length: 15 amino acids. CDR3 bases: TGTGCCAGCAGTATACCGGGACAGCAAGACTCACCCCTCCACTTT. Its protein product is CASSIPGQQDSPLHF.

The chain is built from TRBV4-2 and TRBJ1-5; TRBD1 aligns across 8 bases. J was trimmed by 8 bases and V by 1 base; bases with no gene match: 10. The CDR3 is made up of 16 amino acids. Germline CDR1 and CDR2: LGHNA and YNFKEQ. The CDR3 reads CASSQVQGAVDEPQHF. Written as DNA, the CDR3 is TGTGCCAGCAGCCAAGTTCAGGGGGCTGTAGACGAGCCCCAGCATTTT.

This chain joins TRBV28 and TRBJ2-7; 11 nucleotides match TRBD1. Looked up from germline, CDR1 is MDHEN and CDR2 is SYDVKM. Trimming cost V 6 bases and J 11 bases; bases outside gene matches: 9. The length of the CDR3 is 13 residues. The CDR3 reads CASRPGQGGIKYF. CDR3 bases: TGTGCCAGCAGGCCGGGACAGGGGGGGATAAAGTACTTC.

Points on this clone: At the DNA level, this CDR3 is encoded by other sequences in the same sample as well. The rearrangement uses TRBV12-5 and TRBJ1-5, with 12 nucleotides matching TRBD1. V lost 0 bases, J lost 0 bases, and 12 bases stayed unmatched. Looked up from germline, CDR1 is LGHNT and CDR2 is FRNRAP. The CDR3 has 21 residues. CDR3 in amino acids: CASGLVWGGTGGPSSNQPQHF. As DNA, the CDR3 is TGTGCTAGTGGTTTGGTATGGGGCGGGACAGGGGGCCCTTCTAGCAATCAGCCCCAGCATTTT.

The chain combines TRBV2 with TRBJ2-7; TRBD2 matches 13 bases. The V and J ends lost 8 bases and 8 bases, in that order; junction bases with no gene match: 6. The CDR3 is 13 residues long. The germline CDR1 and CDR2 sequences are SNHLY and FYNNEI. CDR3 nucleotide sequence: TGTGCCAGCCGGGGGACTAGCGGGATACAGCAGTACTTC. It is translated as CASRGTSGIQQYF.